This T cell receptor (beta chain) was observed in a study of blood T cell repertoires in COVID-19. Turning to the study itself: Some COVID-19 samples were acute and others convalescent; all came from the United States, Italy and Spain. T cells, B-cell-depleted T cells, or PBMCs supplied cDNA or gDNA.

Libraries were prepared by immunoSEQ multiplex PCR; TCRdb keeps only in-frame clonotypes and omits some of them. The sample carries some 28,000 clones, roughly 85% recorded once. With 5 bases removed from V and 10 bases from J, the gap between germline ends came to 16 bases. CDR3 length equals 14 residues. Germline V lookup: CDR1 SGHDT, CDR2 YYEEEE. V usage is TRBV5-6 and J usage is TRBJ1-6, with D perhaps matching TRBD1 (6 bases). This TCR was sampled from a human donor in a cohort sampled during active COVID-19. The sequenced sample consisted of peripheral blood. CDR3 amino acids: CASSSVAGVSPLHF. CDR3 DNA: TGTGCCAGCAGTTCGGTGGCAGGGGTCTCACCCCTCCACTTT. Full variable domain (missing parts from reference TRBV5-6 and TRBJ1-6): DAGVTQSPTHLIKTRGQQVTLRCSPKSGHDTVSWYQQALGQGPQFIFQYYEEEERQRGNFPDRFSGHQFPNYSSELNVNALLLGDSALYLCASSSVAGVSPLHFGNGTRLTVT.